This T cell receptor (beta chain) was observed in a study of response to subunit inactivated influenza vaccine. Notes on this clonotype: Its antigen is unknown.

Study-wide results and caveats: Only a handful of new T cells, the authors suggested, are recruited with each seasonal influenza vaccination.

V lost 3 bases, J lost 0 bases, and 6 bases lay in between. The length of the CDR3 is 13 residues. The germline V gene has CDR1 SEHNR and CDR2 FQNEAQ (reference sequence). TCRdb re-analysed the RT-PCR reads in MiXCR, keeping a single row per CDR3 protein. This sample has 650,000 to 800,000 distinct CDR3 sequences, with around 20% found just once. The V gene is TRBV7-9, the J gene TRBJ2-7; D remains ambiguous. The clonotype originates from a man aged 45-60 years who received an inactivated influenza vaccine. Sequences were derived from PBMCs from blood, sampled roughly 5 days after vaccination. CDR3: CASSFQVSYEQYF. Here the CDR3 DNA reads TGTGCCAGCAGCTTCCAGGTCTCCTACGAGCAGTACTTC.